This T cell receptor beta chain was sequenced in a study of breast tumors, draining lymph nodes, adjacent tissues. Breast cancer patients provided tissue from their axillary draining lymph nodes. General study results and limits: Luminal-like breast cancer showed significantly greater tumor-nontumor repertoire similarity than basal-like breast cancer did.

This clonotype turned up a few times. Its antigen is not known. TCRdb called the multiplex PCR reads again in MiXCR, with one record for every CDR3 protein. Of some 100,000 distinct CDR3 sequences in the sample, 21% are singletons; the top ten hold approximately 1.2%. Between the trimmed V and J ends, which lost 10 bases and 6 bases, there was a span of 18 bases. Germline values: CDR1 MNHEY, CDR2 SMNVEV (reference sequence). The CDR3 is made up of 14 amino acids. What was sequenced was axillary lymph node tissue. This clonotype was sampled from a female donor with breast cancer. Some clones in this sample may be carry-over from other donors' samples. The chain is built from TRBV27 and TRBJ2-2; D may correspond to TRBD1 or TRBD2 (5 bases each). The CDR3 here is CATRAREYAGELFF. CDR3 sequence (DNA): TGTGCCACCAGAGCCAGGGAGTACGCCGGGGAGCTGTTTTTT.